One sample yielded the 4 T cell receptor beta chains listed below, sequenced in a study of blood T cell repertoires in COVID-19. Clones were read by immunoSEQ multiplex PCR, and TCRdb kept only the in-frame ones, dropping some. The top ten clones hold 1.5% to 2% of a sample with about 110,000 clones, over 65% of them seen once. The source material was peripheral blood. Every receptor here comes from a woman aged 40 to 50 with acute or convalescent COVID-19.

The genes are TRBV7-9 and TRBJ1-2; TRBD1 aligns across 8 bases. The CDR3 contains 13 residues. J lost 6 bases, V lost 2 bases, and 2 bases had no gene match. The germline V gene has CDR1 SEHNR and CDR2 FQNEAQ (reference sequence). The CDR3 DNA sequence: TGTGCCAGCAGCTTAAAGACAGGGGATGGCTACACCTTC. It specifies CASSLKTGDGYTF.

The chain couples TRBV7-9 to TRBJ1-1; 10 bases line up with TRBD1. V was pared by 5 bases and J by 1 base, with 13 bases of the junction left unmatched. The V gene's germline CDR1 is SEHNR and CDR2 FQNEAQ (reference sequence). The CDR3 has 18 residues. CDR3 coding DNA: TGTGCCAGCAGCCGAAGCTTCCGGGACAGGGGAACGAACACTGAAGCTTTCTTT. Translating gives CASSRSFRDRGTNTEAFF.

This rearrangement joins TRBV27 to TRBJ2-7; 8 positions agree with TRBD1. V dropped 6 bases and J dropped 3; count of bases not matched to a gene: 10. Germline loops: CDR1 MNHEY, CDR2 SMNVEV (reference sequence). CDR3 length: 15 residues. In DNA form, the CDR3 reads TGTGCCAGCAGCTCCTCCGGGACAGGAAACTACGAGCAGTACTTC. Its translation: CASSSSGTGNYEQYF.

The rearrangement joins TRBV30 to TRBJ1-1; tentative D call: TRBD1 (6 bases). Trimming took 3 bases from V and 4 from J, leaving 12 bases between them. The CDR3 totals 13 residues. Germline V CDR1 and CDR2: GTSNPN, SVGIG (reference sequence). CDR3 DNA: TGTGCCTGGAGACAGGGAACCCCCACTGAAGCTTTCTTT. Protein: CAWRQGTPTEAFF.